This T cell receptor beta chain was sequenced during a study of blood T cell repertoires in COVID-19. Study at large: The cDNA or gDNA used as material had been derived from T cells, B-cell-depleted T cells, or PBMCs.

In the source study's methods: Amplification of reference gene primers provided the estimated nucleated cell counts. Data came from immunoSEQ multiplex PCR; TCRdb stores just in-frame clones and leaves some out. V and J calls plus clone size are reproduced from that table; the DNA served to infer D and trimming. This table holds 130,000 to 150,000 clones, 88% found once. The V end was cut by 5 bases, the J end by 2 bases, with 27 bases between. The V gene's germline CDR1 is LNHDA and CDR2 SQIVND (reference sequence). The CDR3 is made up of 19 amino acids. This TCR was recovered from a woman aged 30 to 39 with acute COVID-19. The sample was PBMCs or T cells enriched from blood (not recorded which). The chain couples TRBV19 to TRBJ1-2; D call uncertain. In DNA form, the CDR3 reads TGTGCCAGTAGTCCAGAGGGAGACCCGGTTCCGGGGTCGAACTATGGCTACACCTTC. Protein: CASSPEGDPVPGSNYGYTF.